This T cell receptor beta chain appears in the sequencing data of a study of blood T cells in healthy people across ages. Study outcomes and limitations: There was a strong correlation between TCR beta diversity and naive T cell percentage.

V shed 6 bases, J shed 10 bases, and the junction held 14 bases outside the gene matches. Germline loops: CDR1 MNHEY, CDR2 SMNVEV (reference sequence). This CDR3 comprises 15 residues. Each sample used at least 6 million PBMCs. The amount of total RNA extracted per sample was at least 6 micrograms. Sample-barcoded 5' priming and a J-beta primer mix drove a second PCR of about 6 to 12 cycles. Via MiXCR, TCRdb re-called the 5' RACE reads, giving one row per CDR3 protein. The data contain around 1,500,000 distinct CDR3 sequences, 42% of them singletons. On this clonotype itself: What it binds is unknown.

The chain recombines TRBV27 with TRBJ2-1, with TRBD2 matching 8 bases. The source of this sequence is a woman in her late teens or twenties in good health. The source material was blood. CDR3 residues: CASSPTGTSTYEQFF. The CDR3 DNA reads TGTGCCAGCAGCCCCACGGGGACTAGTACGTACGAGCAGTTCTTC.